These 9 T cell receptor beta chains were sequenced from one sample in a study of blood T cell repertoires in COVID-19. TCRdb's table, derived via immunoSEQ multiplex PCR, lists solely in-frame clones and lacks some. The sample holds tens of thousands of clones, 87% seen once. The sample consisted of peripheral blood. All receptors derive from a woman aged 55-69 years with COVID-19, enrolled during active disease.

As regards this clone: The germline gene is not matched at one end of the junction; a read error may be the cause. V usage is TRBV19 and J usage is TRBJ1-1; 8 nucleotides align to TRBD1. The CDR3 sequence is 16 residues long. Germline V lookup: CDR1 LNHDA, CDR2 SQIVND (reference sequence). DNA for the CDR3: TGTGCCAGTAGTCTAGATTATGGACAGGGTAACACTGAAGCTTTCTTT. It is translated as CASSLDYGQGNTEAFF.

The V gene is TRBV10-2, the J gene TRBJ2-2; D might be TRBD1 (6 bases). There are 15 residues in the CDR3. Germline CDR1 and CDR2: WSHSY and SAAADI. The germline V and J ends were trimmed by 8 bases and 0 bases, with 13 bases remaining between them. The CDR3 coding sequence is TGCGCCAGCCTAAGGACAGCTGCGAACACCGGGGAGCTGTTTTTT. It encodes CASLRTAANTGELFF.

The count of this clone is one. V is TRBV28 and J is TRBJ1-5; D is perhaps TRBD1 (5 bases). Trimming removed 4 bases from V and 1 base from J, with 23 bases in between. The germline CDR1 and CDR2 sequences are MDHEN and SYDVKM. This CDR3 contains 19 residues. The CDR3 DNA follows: TGTGCCAGCAGTTCTACCATTCAAGAGACAGTCCGGAGCAATCAGCCCCAGCATTTT. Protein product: CASSSTIQETVRSNQPQHF.

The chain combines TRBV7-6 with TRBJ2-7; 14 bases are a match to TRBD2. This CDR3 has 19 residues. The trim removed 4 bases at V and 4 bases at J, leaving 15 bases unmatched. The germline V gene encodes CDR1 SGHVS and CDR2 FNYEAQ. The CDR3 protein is CASSYLPGTSGRKAYEQYF. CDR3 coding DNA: TGTGCCAGCAGCTACCTACCTGGGACTAGCGGGAGAAAGGCTTACGAGCAGTACTTC.

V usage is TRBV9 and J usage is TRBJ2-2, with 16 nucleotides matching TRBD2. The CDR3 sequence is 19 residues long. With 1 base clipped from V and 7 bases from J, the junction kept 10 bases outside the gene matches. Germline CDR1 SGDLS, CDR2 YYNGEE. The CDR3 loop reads CASSVWAGTSGREGGELFF. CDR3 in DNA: TGTGCCAGCAGCGTATGGGCCGGGACTAGCGGGAGGGAAGGCGGGGAGCTGTTTTTT. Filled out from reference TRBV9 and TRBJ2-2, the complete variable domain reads DSGVTQTPKHLITATGQRVTLRCSPRSGDLSVYWYQQSLDQGLQFLIQYYNGEERAKGNILERFSAQQFPDLHSELNLSSLELGDSALYFCASSVWAGTSGREGGELFFGEGSRLTVL.

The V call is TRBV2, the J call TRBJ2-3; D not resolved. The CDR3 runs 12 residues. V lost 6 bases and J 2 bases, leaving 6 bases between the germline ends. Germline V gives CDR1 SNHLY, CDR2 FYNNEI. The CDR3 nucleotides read TGTGCCAGCAGCACAATCACAGATACGCAGTATTTT. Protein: CASSTITDTQYF.

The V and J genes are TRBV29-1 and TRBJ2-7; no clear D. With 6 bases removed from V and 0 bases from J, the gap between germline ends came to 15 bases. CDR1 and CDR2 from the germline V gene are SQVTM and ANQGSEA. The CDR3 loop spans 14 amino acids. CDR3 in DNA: TGCAGCGTAATCCTAACGGAGCACTCCTACGAGCAGTACTTC. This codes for CSVILTEHSYEQYF.

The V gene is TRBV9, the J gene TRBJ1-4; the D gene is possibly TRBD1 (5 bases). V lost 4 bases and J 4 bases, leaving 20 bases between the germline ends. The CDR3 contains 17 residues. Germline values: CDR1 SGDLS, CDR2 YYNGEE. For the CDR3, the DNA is TGTGCCAGCAGCAATGCCTTCCCAGGGCGGGGTAATGAAAAACTGTTTTTT. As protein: CASSNAFPGRGNEKLFF.

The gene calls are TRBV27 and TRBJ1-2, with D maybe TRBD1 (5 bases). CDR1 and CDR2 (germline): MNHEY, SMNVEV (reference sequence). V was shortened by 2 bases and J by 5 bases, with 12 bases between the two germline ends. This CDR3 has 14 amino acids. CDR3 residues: CASSLLGARYGYTF. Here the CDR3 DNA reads TGTGCCAGCAGTTTACTAGGGGCGAGATATGGCTACACCTTC.